Presented here are 32 T cell receptor beta chains from one specimen sequenced in a study of blood T cell repertoires in COVID-19. The data were produced by immunoSEQ multiplex PCR, yet TCRdb's version contains in-frame clones alone and is incomplete. The table includes approximately 210,000 clones, 90% to 95% detected once. The sequencing input was peripheral blood. Receptors were obtained from a man between 25 and 39 years old with acute or convalescent COVID-19.

The chain has TRBV25-1 and TRBJ2-1; D is ambiguous. The CDR3 consists of 14 residues. V was cut by 3 bases and J by 3 bases, with 9 bases left in between. From germline, CDR1 is MGHDK and CDR2 SYGVNS. CDR3 bases: TGTGCCAGCAGTGATGGGCCCAACTACAATGAGCAGTTCTTC. It yields the protein CASSDGPNYNEQFF. Looking up the rest from reference TRBV25-1 and TRBJ2-1 gives the full variable domain: EADIYQTPRYLVIGTGKKITLECSQTMGHDKMYWYQQDPGMELHLIHYSYGVNSTEKGDLSSESTVSRIRTEHFPLTLESARPSHTSQYLCASSDGPNYNEQFFGPGTRLTVL.

The sample holds one count of this clone. This chain uses TRBV15 with TRBJ2-7; maybe TRBD1 (6 bases). V lost 5 bases to trimming and J lost 3 bases, with 11 bases between them. Per the germline V gene, CDR1 is LNHNV and CDR2 is YYDKDF (reference sequence). The CDR3 extends over 13 amino acids. As DNA, the CDR3 is TGTGCCACCAGCGCGGAACAGGGCTACGAGCAGTACTTC. This codes for CATSAEQGYEQYF.

This clone was recorded only once. The chain carries TRBV6-5 and TRBJ2-2, with D tentatively TRBD2 (5 bases). V gave up 8 bases and J gave up 4 bases, with 11 bases separating them. CDR1 and CDR2 from the germline V gene are MNHEY and SVGAGI. This CDR3 comprises 13 residues. The CDR3 loop reads CASGGSGTGELFF. In DNA, the CDR3 is TGTGCCAGCGGAGGCAGTGGCACCGGGGAGCTGTTTTTT.

The rearrangement uses TRBV9 and TRBJ2-2, with D possibly TRBD2 on 6 matching bases. This CDR3 spans 16 amino acids. V was clipped by 0 bases and J by 2 bases, with 11 bases between them. Germline CDR1 SGDLS, CDR2 YYNGEE. CDR3 sequence reads: CASSVGRGPNTGELFF. The CDR3 region has the DNA TGTGCCAGCAGCGTAGGGAGGGGACCTAACACCGGGGAGCTGTTTTTT.

The chain has TRBV6-5 and TRBJ2-5; a possible D gene is TRBD2 (6 bases). The CDR3 totals 14 residues. V was shortened by 7 bases and J by 10 bases, with 22 bases between the two germline ends. Looked up from germline, CDR1 is MNHEY and CDR2 is SVGAGI. CDR3 nucleotide sequence: TGTGCCAGCAAGAAGGACTCTCGGGTGGGGGGCCAGTACTTC. It codes for CASKKDSRVGGQYF.

This chain uses TRBV16 with TRBJ2-7; D might be TRBD2 (6 bases). The CDR3 covers 14 residues. V was cut by 4 bases and J by 0 bases, with 10 bases left in between. The germline gives CDR1 KGHSY, CDR2 FQNENV. The CDR3 region has the DNA TGTGCCAGCAGCCGGGAGGAATACTCCTACGAGCAGTACTTC. Encoded protein: CASSREEYSYEQYF.

The chain is built from TRBV9 and TRBJ2-7; no reliable D call. The V end lost 5 bases, the J end lost 4 bases, and 22 bases lay between the germline ends. Germline CDR1 reads SGDLS; CDR2 reads YYNGEE. This CDR3 is 16 amino acids long. The CDR3 DNA reads TGTGCCAGCAGTCCCTCTGGGCTTGTAAGTCGTTACGAGCAGTACTTC. It translates to CASSPSGLVSRYEQYF.

The V call is TRBV6-5, the J call TRBJ2-3; tentatively, D is TRBD2 (5 bases). The CDR3 is made up of 14 amino acids. V dropped 5 bases and J dropped 7 bases, with 16 bases sitting between them. Per germline, CDR1 MNHEY and CDR2 SVGAGI. DNA of the CDR3: TGTGCCAGCAGTCTCTCAGGAAGCGGAAATACGCAGTATTTT. Its translation is CASSLSGSGNTQYF.

The chain carries TRBV7-3 and TRBJ2-6; 7 nucleotides agree with TRBD2. V gave up 5 bases and J gave up 2 bases; unmatched junction bases: 3. Germline CDR1 reads SGHTA; CDR2 reads FQGTGA. The CDR3 length is 15 residues. CDR3 sequence reads: CASSDAGAGANVLTF. For the CDR3, the DNA is TGTGCCAGCAGCGATGCGGGGGCTGGGGCCAACGTCCTGACTTTC.

The V call is TRBV9, the J call TRBJ2-3; D remains unclear. The length of the CDR3 is 12 residues. The ends were cut back, 4 bases at V and 2 bases at J, with 5 bases in the middle. Germline V gene data show CDR1 as SGDLS and CDR2 as YYNGEE. The CDR3 DNA reads TGTGCCAGCAGCCCACACACAGATACGCAGTATTTT. Translated: CASSPHTDTQYF.

The J gene is TRBJ2-4, the V gene TRBV18; D is perhaps TRBD2 (7 bases). V lost 3 bases, J lost 2 bases, and 23 bases lay in between. The CDR3 length is 19 residues. Germline CDR1 reads KGHSH; CDR2 reads LQKENI. This CDR3 is CASSPVGALAGLSKNIQYF. DNA of the CDR3: TGTGCCAGCTCACCGGTGGGGGCTTTAGCGGGTCTTTCCAAAAACATTCAGTACTTC.

This clone was observed once. Here the CDR3 DNA reads TGTGCCAGTAGTATCGGTGGTGAAACCTACGAGCAGTACTTC. It translates to CASSIGGETYEQYF. The chain has TRBV19 and TRBJ2-7; D is unclear. Trimming stripped 3 bases from V and 2 bases from J, with 11 bases between. CDR1 and CDR2 (germline): LNHDA, SQIVND (reference sequence). The CDR3 is 14 residues long.

In regard to this clone: Relative to the germline gene, one junction end is altered; a read error may explain this. The J gene is TRBJ1-4, the V gene TRBV28; 7 bases map to TRBD1. The length of the CDR3 is 14 residues. The germline V gene encodes CDR1 MDHEN and CDR2 SYDVKM. The CDR3: CASSFGGGSEKLFF. CDR3 bases: TGTGCCAGTAGTTTTGGAGGGGGCTCTGAAAAACTGTTTTTT.

V is TRBV9 and J is TRBJ2-2, with TRBD1 as a possible D gene (5 bases). The CDR3 sequence is 14 residues long. The V gene's germline CDR1 is SGDLS and CDR2 YYNGEE. V was cut by 4 bases and J by 6 bases, with 13 bases left in between. The DNA for the CDR3 is TGTGCCAGCAGCCCCCAGCAACAGGCCGGGGAGCTGTTTTTT. It encodes CASSPQQQAGELFF.

The chain uses TRBV7-2 and TRBJ2-1; D may be TRBD2 (6 bases). The V gene's germline CDR1 is SGHTA and CDR2 FQGNSA. V shed 5 bases and J shed 6 bases, with 23 bases lying between them. CDR3 length: 17 residues. The CDR3 loop reads CASSHSLGGGKLNEQFF. CDR3 in DNA: TGTGCCAGCAGCCATAGCCTAGGTGGCGGGAAACTCAATGAGCAGTTCTTC.

V usage is TRBV28 and J usage is TRBJ1-4, with 10 bases fitting TRBD1. CDR3 length: 15 amino acids. Germline CDR1 is MDHEN and CDR2 is SYDVKM. V dropped 5 bases and J dropped 7; count of bases not matched to a gene: 7. This CDR3 reads CASSAETGGGEKLFF. In DNA form, the CDR3 reads TGTGCCAGCAGTGCCGAGACAGGGGGCGGTGAAAAACTGTTTTTT. The entire variable domain, with the rest obtained from reference TRBV28 and TRBJ1-4, is as follows: DVKVTQSSRYLVKRTGEKVFLECVQDMDHENMFWYRQDPGLGLRLIYFSYDVKMKEKGDIPEGYSVSREKKERFSLILESASTNQTSMYLCASSAETGGGEKLFFGSGTQLSVL.

This clone was found many times. The chain links TRBV5-5 to TRBJ1-1, with TRBD1 as a possible D gene (6 bases). This CDR3 has 15 residues. V lost 4 bases, J lost 3 bases, and 16 bases lay in between. CDR1 is SGHKS, CDR2 YYEKEE, per germline (reference sequence). The CDR3 nucleotides read TGTGCCAGCAGCGCCCTCGCCAGGGGTCACACTGAAGCTTTCTTT. Translated, it gives CASSALARGHTEAFF. The whole variable domain, filled in from reference TRBV5-5 and TRBJ1-1, reads DAGVTQSPTHLIKTRGQQVTLRCSPISGHKSVSWYQQVLGQGPQFIFQYYEKEERGRGNFPDRFSARQFPNYSSELNVNALLLGDSALYLCASSALARGHTEAFFGQGTRLTVV.

This clone appeared a few times. V and J are TRBV6-4 and TRBJ1-2; D not resolved. V dropped 2 bases and J dropped 4 bases, with 8 bases sitting between them. This CDR3 region has 13 residues. The germline gives CDR1 MRHNA, CDR2 SNTAGT. The CDR3 is CASSDRGGYGYTF. The DNA of the CDR3 is TGTGCCAGCAGTGACCGTGGAGGCTATGGCTACACCTTC.

The rearrangement uses TRBV19 and TRBJ2-7; TRBD1 matches 7 bases. The CDR3 is 11 residues long. With 10 bases clipped from V and 4 bases from J, the junction kept 4 bases outside the gene matches. Per the germline V gene, CDR1 is LNHDA and CDR2 is SQIVND (reference sequence). As DNA, the CDR3 is TGTGCCACCTCGACAGGGTACGAGCAGTACTTC. This codes for CATSTGYEQYF.

CDR3 DNA sequence: TGTGCCAGCAGCCAAGCGGGATCGGTCGGCGAGCAGTACTTC. Its translation: CASSQAGSVGEQYF. The rearrangement links TRBV14 to TRBJ2-7; the D gene is possibly TRBD2 (5 bases). The CDR3 has 14 residues. V lost 1 base and J lost 6, with 13 bases in between. From germline, CDR1 is SGHDN and CDR2 FVKESK.

This chain links TRBV7-9 with TRBJ2-1; 7 positions match TRBD2. This CDR3 spans 17 amino acids. CDR1 is SEHNR, CDR2 FQNEAQ, per germline (reference sequence). Trimming took 5 bases from V and 0 from J; bases not matched to a gene: 10. The CDR3 loop is CASSPWGGRSSYNEQFF. The DNA for the CDR3 is TGTGCCAGCAGCCCTTGGGGGGGGAGAAGCTCCTACAATGAGCAGTTCTTC.

The rearrangement links TRBV27 to TRBJ1-1; no reliable D call. The CDR3 is made up of 14 amino acids. Trimming cost V 3 bases and J 0 bases, with 8 bases left between them. The germline V gene encodes CDR1 MNHEY and CDR2 SMNVEV (reference sequence). The CDR3 reads CASSFGGLNTEAFF. The CDR3 DNA reads TGTGCCAGCAGTTTTGGAGGGCTGAACACTGAAGCTTTCTTT.

On this clone: A junction end diverges from the germline sequence, so it may reflect a read error. This chain joins TRBV29-1 and TRBJ1-2, with TRBD1 matching over 7 bases. The CDR3 runs to 13 residues. CDR1 is SQVTM, CDR2 ANQGSEA, per germline. The CDR3 DNA sequence: TGCAGCGCTGAAAGAGACAGGGCTAGGGGCTACACCTTC. This gives the protein CSAERDRARGYTF.

The chain links TRBV6-5 to TRBJ1-2; D is possibly TRBD1 (5 bases). The V end lost 10 bases, the J end lost 7 bases, and 25 bases lay between the germline ends. Germline V lookup: CDR1 MNHEY, CDR2 SVGAGI. The CDR3 runs to 15 residues. CDR3 in amino acids: CATLLGGVRSGGYTF. In DNA form, the CDR3 reads TGTGCCACCCTCCTGGGGGGGGTCCGGTCGGGTGGCTACACCTTC.

This chain uses TRBV30 with TRBJ2-5, with TRBD1 as a possible D gene (6 bases). Trimming left V 2 bases short and J 3 bases short, with 7 bases between. The germline V gene has CDR1 GTSNPN and CDR2 SVGIG (reference sequence). This CDR3 has 12 amino acids. Written as DNA, the CDR3 is TGTGCCTGGAGTTACAGGGAAGAGACCCAGTACTTC. Its translation is CAWSYREETQYF.

The chain joins TRBV20-1 to TRBJ2-7; D unresolved. V lost 3 bases to trimming and J lost 2 bases, with 14 bases between them. Germline CDR1 is DFQATT and CDR2 is SNEGSKA (reference sequence). The CDR3 sequence is 14 residues long. CDR3 sequence reads: CSASSRVAAYEQYF. The CDR3, as DNA: TGCAGTGCTAGTTCCCGTGTGGCGGCCTACGAGCAGTACTTC.

The chain is built from TRBV3-1 (or the pseudogene TRBV3-2) and TRBJ2-4; TRBD2 is a possible D gene (5 bases). Germline V lookup: CDR1 LGHDT, CDR2 YNNKEL (reference sequence). This CDR3 has 15 residues. V shed 2 bases and J shed 5 bases, with 13 bases lying between them. The CDR3: CASSQLTGLENIQYF. The CDR3 region has the DNA TGTGCCAGCAGCCAACTAACGGGGTTGGAAAACATTCAGTACTTC.

The genes are TRBV14 and TRBJ2-7, with 7 bases that match TRBD1. Germline trimming cut 5 bases from V and 0 bases from J; bases unmatched to any gene: 4. CDR1 SGHDN and CDR2 FVKESK come from the germline V gene. CDR3 length: 14 residues. CDR3 sequence reads: CASSGRDSSYEQYF. The CDR3 coding sequence is TGTGCCAGCAGCGGTCGGGACAGCTCCTACGAGCAGTACTTC.

In its sample, this clone was seen a few times. The genes are TRBV24-1 and TRBJ2-1; weak D call: TRBD1 (6 bases). The CDR3 spans 14 residues. V lost 2 bases and J lost 7, with 11 bases in between. From germline, CDR1 is KGHDR and CDR2 SFDVKD. CDR3 amino acids: CATSDSNRVNEQFF. In nucleotides, the CDR3 is TGTGCCACCAGTGATTCGAACAGGGTGAATGAGCAGTTCTTC.

This clone was seen just once. Other DNA sequences in this specimen translate into the identical CDR3. This CDR3 is CASSPPSSYEQYF. CDR3 sequence (DNA): TGTGCCAGCTCACCACCCAGCTCCTACGAGCAGTACTTC. J is TRBJ2-7 and V is TRBV18, with no clear D. The V gene lost 0 bases and the J gene lost 0 bases, with 3 bases spanning the gap. The CDR3 is made up of 13 amino acids. CDR1 and CDR2 from the germline V gene are KGHSH and LQKENI.

CDR3 sequence: CASSTPSTTNGYTF. CDR3 DNA sequence: TGTGCCAGCAGTACCCCGTCCACGACTAATGGCTACACCTTC. V is TRBV7-3 and J is TRBJ1-2; D uncertain. The CDR3 consists of 14 residues. Trimming pared 6 bases from V and 6 bases from J, leaving 17 bases between. CDR1 and CDR2 (germline): SGHTA, FQGTGA.

V is TRBV4-1 and J is TRBJ1-1, with 7 bases matching TRBD1. The CDR3 totals 16 residues. Germline values: CDR1 MGHRA, CDR2 YSYEKL. The V gene end was trimmed by 4 bases and the J gene end by 1 base; junction bases not matched to a gene: 9. The CDR3 region has the DNA TGCGCCAGCAGCCTAGACAGGGTAGGGTCGAACACTGAAGCTTTCTTT. Protein product: CASSLDRVGSNTEAFF.